These T cell receptor beta chains were read from a single sample in a study of cytomegalovirus exposure and HLA in healthy donors. Only in-frame clones appear in the TCRdb table, and some are missing; sequencing was by immunoSEQ multiplex PCR. The sample records approximately 110,000 clones, over 70% being singletons. Sequencing was done on a sample of PBMCs. The receptors here all came from a male donor in good health and CMV-seronegative. The CDR3 runs from the conserved cysteine through the conserved F or W. The D gene is left open where the match is weak. Size tells how often a clone was seen (once, few, many) or the class of an expanded clone, and some rows leave it out.

d_call j_call v_call clone_size cdr3_aa cdr3_nt
- TRBJ2-1 TRBV7-9 - CAISVDRYNEQFF TGTGCCATCTCCGTAGACAGATACAATGAGCAGTTCTTC
TRBD1 TRBJ2-2 TRBV18 - CASSPRPGQGPTGELFF TGTGCCAGCTCACCACGACCGGGACAGGGGCCAACCGGGGAGCTGTTTTTT
- TRBJ2-7 TRBV7-9 - CASSLQDSRYEQYF TGTGCCAGCAGCTTACAGGACTCACGCTACGAGCAGTACTTC
TRBD2 TRBJ2-7 TRBV28 few CASRSPLAGVSYEQYF TGTGCCAGCAGGTCCCCCCTAGCGGGAGTGTCCTACGAGCAGTACTTC
TRBD1 TRBJ1-1 TRBV7-9 - CASSFGQGGTEAFF TGTGCCAGCAGCTTCGGACAGGGAGGGACTGAAGCTTTCTTT
- TRBJ1-5 TRBV19 - CASDTSRGAQHF TGTGCCAGTGACACCTCGCGCGGGGCCCAGCATTTT
- TRBJ1-2 TRBV28 - CASSSNIDYGYTF TGTGCCAGCAGTTCCAACATCGACTATGGCTACACCTTC
- TRBJ2-7 TRBV7-3 - CASRFTGAHEQYF TGTGCCAGCAGGTTCACAGGCGCCCACGAGCAGTACTTC
- TRBJ2-1 TRBV6-1 - CASSGTEKGSYNEQFF TGTGCCAGCAGTGGGACAGAAAAAGGCTCCTACAATGAGCAGTTCTTC
- TRBJ1-1 TRBV21-1 - CASSKSPRAHDRLYEAFF TGTGCCAGCAGCAAATCACCACGGGCCCACGACAGACTCTATGAAGCTTTCTTT
TRBD2 TRBJ2-1 TRBV5-4 - CASSFGSGRTYNEQFF TGTGCCAGCAGCTTTGGAAGCGGGAGGACCTACAATGAGCAGTTCTTC
TRBD1 TRBJ1-4 TRBV19 - CASSTPGTGVEKLFF TGTGCCAGTAGTACCCCCGGGACAGGGGTCGAAAAACTGTTTTTT
TRBD2 TRBJ2-1 TRBV29-1 - CSVEDRASGSRYNEQFF TGCAGCGTTGAAGATCGGGCTAGCGGGAGTAGATACAATGAGCAGTTCTTC